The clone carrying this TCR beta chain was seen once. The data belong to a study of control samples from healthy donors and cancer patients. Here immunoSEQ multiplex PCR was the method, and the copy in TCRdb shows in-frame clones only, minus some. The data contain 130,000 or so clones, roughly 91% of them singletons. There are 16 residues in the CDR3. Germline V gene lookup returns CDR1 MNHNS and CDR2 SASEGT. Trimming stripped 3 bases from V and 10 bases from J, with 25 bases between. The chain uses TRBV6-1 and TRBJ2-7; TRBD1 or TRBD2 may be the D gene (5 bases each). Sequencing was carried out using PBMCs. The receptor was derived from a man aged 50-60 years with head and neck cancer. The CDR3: CASSDFVTSGAAEQYF. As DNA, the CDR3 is TGTGCCAGCAGTGATTTCGTGACCTCCGGGGCTGCGGAACAGTACTTC.